The clone carrying this TCR beta chain was detected only once. Its antigen is currently unknown. This entry belongs to a study of cytomegalovirus exposure and HLA in healthy donors. From germline, CDR1 is MNHNY and CDR2 SVGAGI (reference sequence). The CDR3 loop spans 16 amino acids. V lost 6 bases to trimming and J lost 0 bases, with 17 bases between them. General observations from the study: Accounts indicate the classifier identified cytomegalovirus status with strong specificity and sensitivity. As a later analysis revealed, most CMV-associated TCR beta chains appeared HLA-restricted. Reportedly, TCR beta sequences accurately predicted HLA-A and HLA-B alleles in most subjects.

It was with 60 Vbeta and 13 Jbeta primers that the PCR ran. Sequencing was performed with immunoSEQ multiplex PCR; in TCRdb, only in-frame clones are kept and a portion is missing. The sample lists roughly 160,000 clones; roughly 80% were seen once. The chain joins TRBV6-6 to TRBJ1-1; D gene unclear. This clonotype originated in a male donor in good health and CMV-seronegative. Sequencing used PBMCs. The CDR3: CASRPNSAIMNTEAFF. CDR3 in DNA: TGTGCCAGCAGACCTAACAGTGCCATTATGAACACTGAAGCTTTCTTT.